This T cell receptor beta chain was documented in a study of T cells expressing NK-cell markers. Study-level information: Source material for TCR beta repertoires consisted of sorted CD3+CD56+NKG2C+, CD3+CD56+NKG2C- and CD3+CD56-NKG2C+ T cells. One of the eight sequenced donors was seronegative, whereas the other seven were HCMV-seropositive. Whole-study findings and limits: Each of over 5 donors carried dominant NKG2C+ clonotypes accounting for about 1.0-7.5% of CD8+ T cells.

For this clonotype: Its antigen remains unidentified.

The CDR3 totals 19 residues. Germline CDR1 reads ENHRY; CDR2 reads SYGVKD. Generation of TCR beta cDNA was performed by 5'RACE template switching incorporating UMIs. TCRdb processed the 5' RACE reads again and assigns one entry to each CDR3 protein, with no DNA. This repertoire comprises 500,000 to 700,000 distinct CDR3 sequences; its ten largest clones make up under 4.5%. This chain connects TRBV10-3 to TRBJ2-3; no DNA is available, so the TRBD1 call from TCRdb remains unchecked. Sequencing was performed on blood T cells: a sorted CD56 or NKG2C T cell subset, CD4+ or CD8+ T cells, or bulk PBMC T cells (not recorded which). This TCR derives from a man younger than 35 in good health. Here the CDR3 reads CAIGGTGTDEREPSQTQYF.